The 20 T cell receptor beta chains presented below share a single source sample, sequenced in a study of PD-L1 blockade in urothelial cancer. Sequencing used immunoSEQ multiplex PCR; TCRdb keeps in-frame clones, though not all of them. The table includes 29,000 or so clones, 79% detected once. Time point reported: peripheral blood 6 weeks after treatment start. Specimen: PBMCs, collected around atezolizumab (anti-PD-L1) treatment. Every receptor here comes from a man between 65 and 85 years old with urothelial cancer.

The CDR3 region is CASSLTSGSTDTQYF. The CDR3 region has the DNA TGTGCCAGCAGCTTAACTAGCGGAAGCACAGATACGCAGTATTTT. The rearrangement joins TRBV7-3 to TRBJ2-3; possibly TRBD2 for D (6 bases). CDR1 SGHTA and CDR2 FQGTGA come from the germline V gene. V shed 0 bases and J shed 0 bases, with 7 bases lying between them. This CDR3 contains 15 residues.

In its sample, this clone was seen a few times. The V call is TRBV7-2, the J call TRBJ1-5, with TRBD1 matching 8 bases. The junction had 5 bases not matched to a gene; V was cut back by 5 bases and J by 2 bases. The CDR3 has 15 amino acids. Looked up from germline, CDR1 is SGHTA and CDR2 is FQGNSA. The CDR3 DNA reads TGTGCCAGCAGCCCCAGGGGGCTCGGCAATCAGCCCCAGCATTTT. It yields the protein CASSPRGLGNQPQHF.

V usage is TRBV7-2 and J usage is TRBJ1-2; D is uncertain. This CDR3 has 14 residues. CDR1 is SGHTA, CDR2 FQGNSA, per germline. The ends were cut back, 1 base at V and 4 bases at J, with 10 bases in the middle. CDR3 sequence (DNA): TGTGCCAGCAGCTTAGAAGCCCAGGCCTATGGCTACACCTTC. Residues: CASSLEAQAYGYTF. The full variable domain, its missing parts supplied by reference TRBV7-2 and TRBJ1-2, is GAGVSQSPSNKVTEKGKDVELRCDPISGHTALYWYRQSLGQGLEFLIYFQGNSAPDKSGLPSDRFSAERTGGSVSTLTIQRTQQEDSAVYLCASSLEAQAYGYTFGSGTRLTVV.

V and J are TRBV6-6 and TRBJ2-3, with D maybe TRBD1 (5 bases). The germline V gene has CDR1 MNHNY and CDR2 SVGAGI (reference sequence). The length of the CDR3 is 15 residues. V lost 7 bases to trimming and J lost 1 base, with 15 bases between them. Written as DNA, the CDR3 is TGTGCCAGCATCGGATGGCTAGGGGGCACAGATACGCAGTATTTT. Protein: CASIGWLGGTDTQYF.

The chain uses TRBV14 and TRBJ1-1; 7 bases are a match to TRBD1. CDR1 and CDR2 from the germline V gene are SGHDN and FVKESK. Germline trimming cut 4 bases from V and 4 bases from J; bases unmatched to any gene: 12. The CDR3 is 16 amino acids. The CDR3 nucleotides are TGTGCCAGCAGCCTTAGACAGGGTCAGGGTAGCACTGAAGCTTTCTTT. Amino acid sequence: CASSLRQGQGSTEAFF.

This clone was seen just once. The chain uses TRBV5-4 and TRBJ2-2; 9 bases agree with TRBD2. V trimming: 3 bases; J trimming: 4 bases; junction bases outside the gene matches: 7. The CDR3 covers 16 residues. CDR1 and CDR2 from the germline V gene are SGHNT and YYREEE (reference sequence). The DNA for the CDR3 is TGTGCCAGCAGCTCCTTTAGCGGGGGTCCCACCGGGGAGCTGTTTTTT. Its translation: CASSSFSGGPTGELFF.

This clone appeared a single time. This chain uses TRBV19 with TRBJ2-1, with a weak D call TRBD2 (6 bases). The CDR3 has 15 residues. The V gene lost 3 bases and the J gene lost 6 bases, with 15 bases spanning the gap. Germline-derived CDR1 and CDR2 are LNHDA and SQIVND (reference sequence). As DNA, the CDR3 is TGTGCCAGTAGTATGGGGGGACCCCTTCTCAATGAGCAGTTCTTC. Its translation is CASSMGGPLLNEQFF. Filled out from reference TRBV19 and TRBJ2-1, the complete variable domain reads DGGITQSPKYLFRKEGQNVTLSCEQNLNHDAMYWYRQDPGQGLRLIYYSQIVNDFQKGDIAEGYSVSREKKESFPLTVTSAQKNPTAFYLCASSMGGPLLNEQFFGPGTRLTVL.

The V gene is TRBV15, the J gene TRBJ1-2; D possibly corresponds to TRBD1 (6 bases). V gave up 3 bases and J gave up 3 bases, with 8 bases separating them. Germline CDR1 LNHNV, CDR2 YYDKDF (reference sequence). The CDR3 loop spans 13 amino acids. CDR3 nucleotides: TGTGCCACCAGCAGTAACAGGGACTATGGCTACACCTTC. It encodes CATSSNRDYGYTF.

This rearrangement joins TRBV6-1 to TRBJ1-3; 9 nucleotides agree with TRBD1. Germline-derived CDR1 and CDR2 are MNHNS and SASEGT. J lost 0 bases, V lost 11 bases, and 5 bases had no gene match. CDR3 length: 14 amino acids. The CDR3 nucleotides are TGTGCCGGACGACAGGGGGTCTCTGGAAACACCATATATTTT. Translating it yields CAGRQGVSGNTIYF.

This clone was seen only a few times. The chain is built from TRBV7-9 and TRBJ2-1; 11 positions agree with TRBD2. Germline V gene lookup returns CDR1 SEHNR and CDR2 FQNEAQ (reference sequence). The ends lost 1 base at V and 8 bases at J; junction bases unmatched: 7. The CDR3 is made up of 16 amino acids. CDR3 in DNA: TGTGCCAGCAGCTTAGGTAGCGGGAGGGCCGGGTATGAGCAGTTCTTC. Translation gives CASSLGSGRAGYEQFF. The whole variable domain, filled in from reference TRBV7-9 and TRBJ2-1, reads DTGVSQNPRHKITKRGQNVTFRCDPISEHNRLYWYRQTLGQGPEFLTYFQNEAQLEKSRLLSDRFSAERPKGSFSTLEIQRTEQGDSAMYLCASSLGSGRAGYEQFFGPGTRLTVL.

This chain connects TRBV11-3 to TRBJ2-2; unclear D gene. This CDR3 comprises 14 residues. From germline, CDR1 is SGHNT and CDR2 YENEEA. V lost 9 bases and J 3 bases, leaving 14 bases between the germline ends. The CDR3 sequence: CARVRGLDTGELFF. CDR3 sequence (DNA): TGTGCCAGGGTTCGCGGTCTCGACACCGGGGAGCTGTTTTTT.

The CDR3 DNA follows: TGTGCCAGTAGTATTCAGTGGCAGGGTACCAATCAGCCCCAGCATTTT. Translated: CASSIQWQGTNQPQHF. V usage is TRBV19 and J usage is TRBJ1-5, with a tentative D call TRBD1 (5 bases). V dropped 3 bases and J dropped 3 bases, with 15 bases sitting between them. CDR3 length: 16 amino acids. From germline, CDR1 is LNHDA and CDR2 SQIVND (reference sequence).

V usage is TRBV7-3 and J usage is TRBJ2-3; 9 bases are a match to TRBD2. Germline CDR1 is SGHTA and CDR2 is FQGTGA. V trimming: 0 bases; J trimming: 9 bases; junction bases outside the gene matches: 7. The CDR3 is made up of 15 amino acids. The CDR3 sequence: CASSLTGTSRYTQYF. The CDR3 bases are TGTGCCAGCAGCTTAACCGGGACTAGCCGTTACACGCAGTATTTT.

The chain couples TRBV6-1 to TRBJ2-3; 7 bases match TRBD2. Germline assignment: CDR1 MNHNS and CDR2 SASEGT. The CDR3 is 15 residues long. Unmatched junction bases numbered 11, after V lost 11 bases and J lost 0 bases. CDR3 protein: CAASIGGGSTDTQYF. DNA of the CDR3: TGTGCCGCCAGCATAGGCGGGGGTAGCACAGATACGCAGTATTTT.

The J gene is TRBJ2-2, the V gene TRBV5-3; 7 nucleotides agree with TRBD1. TRBV5-3 is assigned to the ORF class and has an uncertain function. The CDR3 covers 17 residues. V lost 0 bases and J lost 4; bases outside the gene matches: 9. CDR3 nucleotides: TGTGCCAGAAGCTTGGCCCCCCGACAGGGTCCCACCGGGGAGCTGTTTTTT. Translated: CARSLAPRQGPTGELFF.

A few counts support this clone. This sequence joins TRBV5-4 and TRBJ1-4; 9 nucleotides align to TRBD1. Germline loops: CDR1 SGHNT, CDR2 YYREEE (reference sequence). The junction had 7 bases not matched to a gene; V was cut back by 3 bases and J by 1 base. This CDR3 is 17 amino acids long. CDR3 in amino acids: CASSSGQGRGTNEKLFF. As DNA, the CDR3 is TGTGCCAGCAGCTCCGGACAGGGGAGGGGAACTAATGAAAAACTGTTTTTT.

J is TRBJ1-4 and V is TRBV6-1, with no clear D. CDR1 and CDR2 (germline): MNHNS, SASEGT. The CDR3 sequence is 14 residues long. Trimming stripped 7 bases from V and 8 bases from J, with 17 bases between. This chain's CDR3 is CASMQAGRGEKLFF. As DNA, the CDR3 is TGTGCCAGCATGCAGGCGGGAAGAGGGGAAAAACTGTTTTTT.

CDR3 bases: TGTGCCAGCAGCGTAGTTTCGGCGAACACCGGGGAGCTGTTTTTT. It encodes CASSVVSANTGELFF. The chain has TRBV9 and TRBJ2-2, with D unclear. The germline CDR1 and CDR2 sequences are SGDLS and YYNGEE. Trimming shortened V by 0 bases and J by 0 bases, and 6 bases separated the two germline ends. The CDR3 has 15 residues. The full variable domain, with the rest looked up from reference TRBV9 and TRBJ2-2, is DSGVTQTPKHLITATGQRVTLRCSPRSGDLSVYWYQQSLDQGLQFLIQYYNGEERAKGNILERFSAQQFPDLHSELNLSSLELGDSALYFCASSVVSANTGELFFGEGSRLTVL.

This chain uses TRBV9 with TRBJ2-1, with 9 bases fitting TRBD2. The V and J ends lost 0 bases and 7 bases, in that order; junction bases with no gene match: 8. Germline lookup yields CDR1 SGDLS and CDR2 YYNGEE. The CDR3 length is 16 residues. The CDR3 bases are TGTGCCAGCAGCGTAGGGGGCGGGAGGGCCGGGAATGAGCAGTTCTTC. Its protein product is CASSVGGGRAGNEQFF.

This chain joins TRBV12-5 and TRBJ2-7; the match to TRBD2 covers 9 bases. Germline CDR1 is LGHNT and CDR2 is FRNRAP. The CDR3 loop spans 14 amino acids. V lost 6 bases and J lost 1; bases outside the gene matches: 4. CDR3 bases: TGTGCTAGTGGGAACCTAGCGGGGTCCTACGAGCAGTACTTC. Its protein is CASGNLAGSYEQYF.